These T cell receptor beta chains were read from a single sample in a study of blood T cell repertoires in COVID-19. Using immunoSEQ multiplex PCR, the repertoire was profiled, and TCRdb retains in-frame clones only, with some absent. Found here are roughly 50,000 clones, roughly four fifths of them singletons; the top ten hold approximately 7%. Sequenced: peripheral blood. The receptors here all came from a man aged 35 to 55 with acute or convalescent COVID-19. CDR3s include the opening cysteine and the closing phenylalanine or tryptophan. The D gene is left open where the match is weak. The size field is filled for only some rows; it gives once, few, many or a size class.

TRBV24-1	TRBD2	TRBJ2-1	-	TGTGCCACCCTCGGGGGGGGTTACAATGAGCAGTTCTTC	CATLGGGYNEQFF
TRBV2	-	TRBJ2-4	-	TGTGCCAGCAGTGAGGGAGGTAGGGGAAACATTCAGTACTTC	CASSEGGRGNIQYF
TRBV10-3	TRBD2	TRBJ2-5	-	TGTGCCATCAGGGCCCCTGTAGCGGGGGGTGAGACCCAGTACTTC	CAIRAPVAGGETQYF
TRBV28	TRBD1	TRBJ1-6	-	TGTGCCAGCAGGTTGGGACAGCTTAATTCACCCCTCCACTTT	CASRLGQLNSPLHF
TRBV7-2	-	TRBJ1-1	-	TGTGCCAGCAGCCCATTTGGACAGCCTTTCTTT	CASSPFGQPFF
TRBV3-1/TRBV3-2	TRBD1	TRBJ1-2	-	TGTGCCAGCAGCCTTAGGACAGGGAACTATGGCTACACCTTC	CASSLRTGNYGYTF
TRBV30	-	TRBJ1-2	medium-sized	TGTGCCTGGAGTTCAGGGTATCGCTATGGCTACACCTTC	CAWSSGYRYGYTF
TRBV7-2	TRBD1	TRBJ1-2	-	TGTGCCAGCAGCTACGACAGGGGCTATGGCTACACCTTC	CASSYDRGYGYTF
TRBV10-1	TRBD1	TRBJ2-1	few	TGCGCCAGCAGTGACCCGGGGACAGGGAAACAGTTCTTC	CASSDPGTGKQFF
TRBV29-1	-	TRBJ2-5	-	TGCAGCGTTGTAGAGGGAGTAGAGACCCAGTACTTC	CSVVEGVETQYF
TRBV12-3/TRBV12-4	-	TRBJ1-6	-	TGTGCCAGCAGTTCCCTACAGGATTCACCCCTCCACTTT	CASSSLQDSPLHF
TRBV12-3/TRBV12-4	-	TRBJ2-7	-	TGTGCCAGCAGTCCCGAGACAGCACTTCCCAAGTACTTC	CASSPETALPKYF
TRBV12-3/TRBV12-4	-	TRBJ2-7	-	TGTGCCAGCAGTCACAGCTCCTACGAGCAGTACTTC	CASSHSSYEQYF
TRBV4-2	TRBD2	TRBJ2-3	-	TGTGCCAGCTCCAGCGGGGCATCAGGCACAGATACGCAGTATTTT	CASSSGASGTDTQYF
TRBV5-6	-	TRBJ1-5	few	TGTGCCAGCAGCCTAGCCCTAAATCAGCCCCAGCATTTT	CASSLALNQPQHF
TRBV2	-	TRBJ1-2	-	TGTGCCAGCAGCTTAACAGCTGGCTACACCTTC	CASSLTAGYTF
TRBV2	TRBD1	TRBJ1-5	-	TGTGCCAGCAGTCAAAGACAGGGCGTACATCAGCCCCAGCATTTT	CASSQRQGVHQPQHF
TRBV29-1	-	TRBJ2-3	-	TGCAGCGTTGCTCGGTCGGACACCACAGATACGCAGTATTTT	CSVARSDTTDTQYF
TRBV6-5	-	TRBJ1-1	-	TGTGCCAGCAGTTACTCGAGAATGAACACTGAAGCTTTCTTT	CASSYSRMNTEAFF
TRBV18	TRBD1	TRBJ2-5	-	TGTGCCAGCTCACCAGGGGACAGGGGGCGCCTCCAGCAAGAGACCCAGTACTTC	CASSPGDRGRLQQETQYF
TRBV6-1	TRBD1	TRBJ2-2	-	TGTGCCAGCAGTGGAGGGAGAAGACAGGGGGCGTCCGGGGAGCTGTTTTTT	CASSGGRRQGASGELFF
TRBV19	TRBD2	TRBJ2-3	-	TGTGCCAGTAGTATGGGAAATATACGGACTAGCAGAACTAGCACAGATACGCAGTATTTT	CASSMGNIRTSRTSTDTQYF
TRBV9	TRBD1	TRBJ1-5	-	TGTGCCAGCAGCCCAGGGTGGGACAGTGCAGGGAATCAGCCCCAGCATTTT	CASSPGWDSAGNQPQHF
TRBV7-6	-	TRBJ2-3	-	TGTGCCAGCAGGCCACAAATGCCGGGACACTTATTATCACTTGCAGATACGCAGTATTTT	CASRPQMPGHLLSLADTQYF
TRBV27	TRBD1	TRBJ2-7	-	TGTGCCAGCAGCCGGGACCGGGACAGGACTTACGAGCAGTACTTC	CASSRDRDRTYEQYF
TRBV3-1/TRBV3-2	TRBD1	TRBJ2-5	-	TGTGCCAGCACCCTAAAAAGGGGGCGTGAGGAGACCCAGTACTTC	CASTLKRGREETQYF
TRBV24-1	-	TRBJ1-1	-	TGTGCCACCACTGCAGGGCGGTACGGCACTGAAGCTTTCTTT	CATTAGRYGTEAFF